Listed below are T cell receptor beta chains from one sample, sequenced in a study of T cell responses to AZD1222 COVID-19 vaccine. Measured with immunoSEQ multiplex PCR; TCRdb has only the in-frame clones, and not every one. The sample shows approximately 150,000 clones, more than 85% of them seen only once. The sample consisted of peripheral blood, taken 28 days after the second AZD1222 dose. The receptors stem from an adult who received the AZD1222 COVID-19 vaccine. CDR3s include the opening cysteine and the closing phenylalanine or tryptophan. A D gene is named only where the DNA matches it firmly. Clone size, where shown, is once, few, many, or a class for clones that have expanded.

>-|-|TRBJ1-6|TRBV11-2|15
TGTGCCAGCACTTTAGGGGACGGCAGAAATTCACCCCTCCACTTT
CASTLGDGRNSPLHF
>-|-|TRBJ2-3|TRBV10-3|12
TGTGCCATCAGTTTTAGCACAGATACGCAGTATTTT
CAISFSTDTQYF
>TRBD2|-|TRBJ2-1|TRBV27|13
TGTGCCAGCAGTTTATCCGGGACTAGCGCCCCCTTCTTC
CASSLSGTSAPFF
>TRBD1|-|TRBJ2-4|TRBV10-2|14
TGCGCCAGCAGGGACAGGGGTGACAAAAACATTCAGTACTTC
CASRDRGDKNIQYF
>TRBD1|-|TRBJ1-1|TRBV19|14
TGTGCCAGTAGTATAGGGGCAGGGGGCACTGAAGCTTTCTTT
CASSIGAGGTEAFF
>-|-|TRBJ1-2|TRBV11-2|15
TGTGCCAGCAGCGAAGCCCTTTCATTTGCGGGTGGCTACACCTTC
CASSEALSFAGGYTF
>TRBD1|-|TRBJ2-7|TRBV7-3|19
TGTGCCAGCAGCCCCGGGACAGGGGGCACTTGGGACCTAATACGCGAGCAGTACTTC
CASSPGTGGTWDLIREQYF
>-|-|TRBJ2-7|TRBV7-3|14
TGTGCCAGCAGCTTGTCTAGGGGCCCCGGGGAGCAGTACTTC
CASSLSRGPGEQYF
>-|-|TRBJ2-1|TRBV18|13
TGTGCCAGCTCACCACCGGCCGTTAATGAGCAGTTCTTC
CASSPPAVNEQFF
>-|-|TRBJ1-3|TRBV6-2/TRBV6-3|16
TGTGCCAGCAGTTCCCACACCAAGGGAGCTGGAAACACCATATATTTT
CASSSHTKGAGNTIYF
>-|few|TRBJ1-3|TRBV18|16
TGTGCCAGCTCACCTACAGATATCTACTCTGGAAACACCATATATTTT
CASSPTDIYSGNTIYF
>TRBD2|-|TRBJ2-1|TRBV10-3|16
TGTGCCATCAGTGAGTTTTTTAGCGGGGAGTACAATGAGCAGTTCTTC
CAISEFFSGEYNEQFF
>-|-|TRBJ1-1|TRBV6-5|15
TGTGCCAGCAACCCTTCGGGGGGCCGATTTACTGAAGCTTTCTTT
CASNPSGGRFTEAFF
>TRBD1|-|TRBJ1-4|TRBV5-1|14
TGCGCCAGCAGCTTCGGGACAGGCGATGAAAAACTGTTTTTT
CASSFGTGDEKLFF
>-|few|TRBJ1-1|TRBV29-1|10
TGCAGCGTCAAGCGCACTGAAGCTTTCTTT
CSVKRTEAFF
>-|-|TRBJ2-7|TRBV19|14
TGTGCCAGTAGTATTTTTGACGGAGCCTACGAGCAGTACTTC
CASSIFDGAYEQYF
>TRBD1|-|TRBJ1-2|TRBV6-5|14
TGTGCCAGCAGTACCAGGACAGGGTTAGGAGGCTACACCTTC
CASSTRTGLGGYTF
>TRBD1|once|TRBJ1-2|TRBV5-1|13
TGCGCCAGCAGCCCGGGACAGGGGTTTGGCTACACCTTC
CASSPGQGFGYTF
>-|-|TRBJ1-1|TRBV7-2|11
TGTGCCAGTGCGGGCCCTCCTGAAGCTTTCTTT
CASAGPPEAFF
>TRBD2|-|TRBJ2-1|TRBV10-3|15
TGTGCCATCAGTGAGTCGTTGCGGGGGGGTCTTGAGCAGTTCTTC
CAISESLRGGLEQFF
>TRBD1|-|TRBJ1-2|TRBV4-1|14
TGCGCCAGCAGCCAACCCGACAGGGGGCCTGGCTACACCTTC
CASSQPDRGPGYTF
>TRBD1|-|TRBJ1-1|TRBV5-4|14
TGTGCCAGCAGCTTGGGCAGGGGGGACACTGAAGCTTTCTTT
CASSLGRGDTEAFF